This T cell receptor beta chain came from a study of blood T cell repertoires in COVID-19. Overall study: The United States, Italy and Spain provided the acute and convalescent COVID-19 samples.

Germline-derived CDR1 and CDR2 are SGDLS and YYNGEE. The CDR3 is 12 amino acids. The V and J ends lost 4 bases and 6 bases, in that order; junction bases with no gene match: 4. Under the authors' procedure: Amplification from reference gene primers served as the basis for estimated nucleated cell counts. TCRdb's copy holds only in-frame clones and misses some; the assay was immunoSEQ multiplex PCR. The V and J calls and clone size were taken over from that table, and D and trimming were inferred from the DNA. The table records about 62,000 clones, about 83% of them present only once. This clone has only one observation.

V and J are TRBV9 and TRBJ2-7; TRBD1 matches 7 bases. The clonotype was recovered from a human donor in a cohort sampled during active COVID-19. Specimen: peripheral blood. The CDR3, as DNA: TGTGCCAGCAGCCCGACAGGGCTCGAGCAGTACTTC. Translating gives CASSPTGLEQYF.